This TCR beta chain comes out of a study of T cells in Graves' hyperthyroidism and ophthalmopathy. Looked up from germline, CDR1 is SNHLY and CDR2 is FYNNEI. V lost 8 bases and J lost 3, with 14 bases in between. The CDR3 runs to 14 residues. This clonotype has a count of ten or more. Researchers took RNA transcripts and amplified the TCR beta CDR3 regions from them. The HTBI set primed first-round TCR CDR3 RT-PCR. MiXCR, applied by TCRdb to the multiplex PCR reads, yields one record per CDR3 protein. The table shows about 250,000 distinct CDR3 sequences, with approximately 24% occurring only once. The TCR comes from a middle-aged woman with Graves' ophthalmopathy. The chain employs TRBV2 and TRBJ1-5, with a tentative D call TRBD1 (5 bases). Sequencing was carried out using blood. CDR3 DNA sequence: TGTGCCAGCTCTTCGGGACCCCTCAATCAGCCCCAGCATTTT. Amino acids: CASSSGPLNQPQHF.